This TCR beta chain was documented in a study of blood T cell repertoires in COVID-19 (dated by TCRdb to 2020 to 2022). About the study as a whole: Samples covering the acute and convalescent phases of COVID-19 were provided by collaborators in the United States, Italy and Spain. The material from the prospective study consisted of cDNA or gDNA derived from T cells, B-cell-depleted T cells, or PBMCs. Deeply sampled blood TCRbeta repertoires from subjects exposed to, actively infected with, or recovered from COVID-19 were included in the dataset. The repertoires were released in a freely available public database meant as a resource for research on the immune response to SARS-CoV-2. The samples were drawn from two sources: the first 160 participants of the ongoing ImmuneRACE study, and 1,254 subjects contributed by 6 global collaborators. A de-identified subject ID, COVID-19 status, age in years and sex were almost always included in the sample metadata. Where available, HLA class I and class II types were taken from metadata supplied by the sample provider and were not determined by assay-based typing. Study-wide conclusions, independent of this receptor: How much clinical and demographic metadata was included differed by source and by participant, and the metadata was provided uncurated.

The collaborating institutions used their own protocols to collect whole blood in K2EDTA tubes. For TCRbeta analysis, collaborators shipped samples in one of three forms: frozen whole blood, isolated PBMCs, or DNA extracted from either of those sample types. TCRbeta CDR3 regions were amplified from genomic DNA by means of the immunoSEQ Assay, a bias-controlled multiplex PCR. The paper's processing steps were these. Nucleated cell counts per sample were estimated from amplification of reference gene primers within the assay. To quantify the absolute abundance of each unique TCRbeta CDR3 rearrangement, sequence reads were collapsed and filtered. For each sample, productive Simpson clonality was calculated as the square root of Simpson's diversity index over productive rearrangements. In TCRdb, the immuneACCESS table is reduced to in-frame sequences with V and J assigned. These tables do not hold every clone; where another copy was compared, an unresolved V gene accounts for under half, and the others remain unexplained. V and J calls and clone size are those listed in that table; D and trimming were worked out from the DNA. Here the sample has approximately 240,000 clones; 65% to 90% occur a single time. About 5.3% of the sample goes to the ten largest clones.

In this sample, this clone turned up many times. No cognate antigen has been identified for it. No quality values exist for individual bases; no much larger clone is one base distant. The CDR3 starts with the cysteine, ends with the phenylalanine, and has 12 residues. Only the CDR3 DNA stays, 36 bases, in frame from base 1. At the junction V is shortened by 5 bases and J by 5 bases; bases outside the gene matches: 2. The germline V gene provides CDR1 SGDLS and CDR2 YYNGEE. The origin of this receptor is an elderly woman with active or convalescent COVID-19. The specimen was peripheral blood. The chain was built from TRBV9 and TRBJ2-5; TRBD1 matches 8 bases in the middle. The DNA reads TGTGCCAGCAGGGGACAGGAGGAGACCCAGTACTTC. It encodes CASRGQEETQYF.